This T cell receptor beta chain was documented in a study of blood T cell repertoires in COVID-19. Produced via immunoSEQ multiplex PCR; TCRdb's table is partial and in-frame only. The table lists more than 35,000 clones, around 80% of them singletons. Germline CDR1 is DFQATT and CDR2 is SNEGSKA (reference sequence). CDR3 length: 11 amino acids. V was shortened by 1 base and J by 7 bases, with 8 bases between the two germline ends. Sequenced sample: peripheral blood. The sequence came from an older man with active or convalescent COVID-19. The genes are TRBV20-1 and TRBJ2-7; a possible D gene is TRBD2 (5 bases). For the CDR3, the DNA is TGCAGTGCTAGAGCGGGGATTGAGCAGTACTTC. Translation gives CSARAGIEQYF.